The 30 T cell receptor beta chains below all came from one sample that was sequenced in a study of blood T cells in healthy people across ages (dated by TCRdb to 2014 to 2015). The library was prepared using 5' RACE. For sequencing, an Illumina HiSeq 2500 was employed. A second PCR of roughly 7 to 11 cycles was performed with a sample-barcoded 5' primer and a J-beta primer mix. The public sequencing data were trimmed at Q25 with fastp and processed into clonotypes with MiXCR by TCRdb, which kept only in-frame beta chains. Under each unique CDR3 protein, matching rows form one entry showing the most common genes and DNA. The sample table shows about 800,000 distinct CDR3 sequences, and 20% to 25% are seen once. 3% to 4% of the sample lies in the top ten. The sample also formed part of further work on T cells of mothers and their children.

Sequenced: blood. The origin of the receptors is a boy under 18 in good health.

The chain carries TRBV6-4 and TRBJ1-2; TRBD1 is a possible D gene (5 bases). V lost 0 bases to trimming and J lost 8 bases, with 13 bases between them. The CDR3 covers 14 residues. Germline CDR1 is MRHNA and CDR2 is SNTAGT. The CDR3 DNA is TGTGCCAGCAGTGACTCGACCTGGGGCTGGGGCTACACCTTC. Translating gives CASSDSTWGWGYTF.

The V gene is TRBV20-1, the J gene TRBJ2-1; maybe TRBD2 (6 bases). The CDR3 is made up of 14 amino acids. V was cut by 7 bases and J by 8 bases, with 21 bases left in between. Germline assignment: CDR1 DFQATT and CDR2 SNEGSKA (reference sequence). The chain's CDR3 is CSVSGLREFYEQFF. CDR3 nucleotides: TGCAGTGTCTCTGGGCTCCGGGAGTTCTATGAGCAGTTCTTC.

This clonotype turned up a few times. A much larger clone sits a single nucleotide away, making a read error possible. The V gene is TRBV4-3, the J gene TRBJ2-3; 9 positions match TRBD2. The CDR3 is 15 amino acids. Germline V CDR1 and CDR2: LGHNA, YSLEER. V was pared by 4 bases and J by 4 bases, with 6 bases of the junction left unmatched. CDR3 nucleotides: TGCGCCAGCAGCCGAGAACGCGGGGGGGCAGATACGCAGTATTTT. This translates into CASSRERGGADTQYF.

This clonotype was seen a few times. V and J are TRBV9 and TRBJ1-2; possibly TRBD1 for D (6 bases). This CDR3 spans 18 amino acids. V gave up 0 bases and J gave up 3 bases, with 21 bases separating them. Germline CDR1 and CDR2: SGDLS and YYNGEE. In nucleotides, the CDR3 is TGTGCCAGCAGCGTAGAACACAGGGCCGCTTCAGGGGACTATGGCTACACCTTC. Translated: CASSVEHRAASGDYGYTF.

This clonotype occurred a few times. This chain uses TRBV18 with TRBJ1-6; D is unresolved. V lost 0 bases to trimming and J lost 0 bases, with 9 bases between them. Germline V gene data show CDR1 as KGHSH and CDR2 as LQKENI. CDR3 size: 17 residues. CDR3 sequence reads: CASSPPGPSSYNSPLHF. CDR3 DNA sequence: TGTGCCAGCTCACCACCAGGGCCAAGCTCCTATAATTCACCCCTCCACTTT.

The rearrangement uses TRBV7-2 and TRBJ2-7; TRBD2 is a possible D gene (6 bases). Trimming took 1 base from V and 7 from J, leaving 14 bases between them. This CDR3 region has 14 residues. The germline V gene has CDR1 SGHTA and CDR2 FQGNSA. The CDR3 loop reads CASSLGGTSREQYF. The CDR3 DNA reads as TGTGCCAGCAGCTTAGGGGGGACTTCTCGGGAGCAGTACTTC.

For the CDR3, the DNA is TGTGCCAGCAGCTATGGGACTAGCGACGAGCAGTACTTC. Residues: CASSYGTSDEQYF. The V call is TRBV9, the J call TRBJ2-5; 10 nucleotides line up with TRBD2. The J call could be wrong; TRBJ2-7 is a better fit for the DNA end. The germline V gene has CDR1 SGDLS and CDR2 YYNGEE. There are 13 residues in the CDR3.

This clonotype was picked up a small number of times. The chain joins TRBV19 to TRBJ2-2; 9 nucleotides line up with TRBD2. Unmatched junction bases numbered 4, after V lost 5 bases and J lost 6 bases. Germline CDR1 and CDR2: LNHDA and SQIVND (reference sequence). This CDR3 spans 14 amino acids. The CDR3 loop reads CASSLAGMAGELFF. The CDR3 DNA reads TGTGCCAGTAGTCTAGCGGGGATGGCCGGGGAGCTGTTTTTT.

In this sample, this clonotype turned up a few times. The chain couples TRBV6-1 to TRBJ2-5; D tentatively fits TRBD1 or TRBD2 (5 bases each). CDR1 is MNHNS and CDR2 is SASEGT in the germline V gene. V was cut by 6 bases and J by 11 bases, with 19 bases left in between. The CDR3 is 13 residues long. In DNA, the CDR3 is TGTGCCAGCAGCCCCCTGATGGGGGTGGAGCAGTACTTC. Its protein is CASSPLMGVEQYF.

The gene calls are TRBV27 and TRBJ1-2; a possible D gene is TRBD1 (6 bases). The V gene's germline CDR1 is MNHEY and CDR2 SMNVEV (reference sequence). This CDR3 spans 17 amino acids. Trimming removed 4 bases from V and 1 base from J, with 19 bases in between. CDR3 sequence reads: CASSSTSQGELNYGYTF. CDR3 in DNA: TGTGCCAGCAGTTCCACATCACAGGGCGAGCTTAACTATGGCTACACCTTC.

The rearrangement links TRBV7-9 to TRBJ2-7, with 10 bases aligning to TRBD1. Germline values: CDR1 SEHNR, CDR2 FQNEAQ (reference sequence). The J segment lost 6 bases and the V segment lost 5 bases, leaving 1 base of the junction unmatched. The CDR3 is made up of 12 amino acids. CDR3 region: CASSGTGVEQYF. CDR3 sequence (DNA): TGTGCCAGCAGCGGGACAGGGGTCGAGCAGTACTTC.

This clonotype was seen only a few times. The genes are TRBV28 and TRBJ1-4, with D unresolved. Germline CDR1 and CDR2: MDHEN and SYDVKM. V dropped 1 base and J dropped 6 bases, with 6 bases sitting between them. The CDR3 spans 13 residues. CDR3 amino acids: CASSLSRHEKLFF. The DNA for the CDR3 is TGTGCCAGCAGTTTATCCCGGCATGAAAAACTGTTTTTT.

The chain joins TRBV24-1 to TRBJ2-5; perhaps TRBD1 as D (6 bases). Trimming left V 5 bases short and J 4 bases short, with 16 bases between. The germline V gene encodes CDR1 KGHDR and CDR2 SFDVKD. CDR3 length: 15 amino acids. The CDR3 DNA reads TGTGCCACCAGTGCCCAACAGGGTATCGGAGAGACCCAGTACTTC. This translates into CATSAQQGIGETQYF.

Turning to this clonotype: An end of the junction does not agree with germline; a read error may underlie this. CDR3 region: CAISEFRSGDGEYF. CDR3 nucleotides: TGTGCCATCAGTGAGTTCCGGAGTGGGGACGGAGAGTACTTC. This sequence joins TRBV10-3 and TRBJ2-1; the D gene could be TRBD1 or TRBD2 (5 bases each). Germline V CDR1 and CDR2: ENHRY, SYGVKD. The CDR3 has 14 residues.

In nucleotides, the CDR3 is TGCAGCGTTGAGGAGGCAGGGTCGAGCTCCTACGAGCAGTACTTC. Translating gives CSVEEAGSSSYEQYF. The chain recombines TRBV29-1 with TRBJ2-7; D might be TRBD1 or TRBD2, each matching 5 bases. V lost 3 bases, J lost 0 bases, and 15 bases lay in between. The CDR3 consists of 15 residues. The germline V gene encodes CDR1 SQVTM and CDR2 ANQGSEA.

This clonotype was counted a few times. The chain has TRBV29-1 and TRBJ2-1, with no clear D. The J call may not be correct, given that the DNA end is closer to TRBJ2-5. The CDR3 covers 12 residues. Germline values: CDR1 SQVTM, CDR2 ANQGSEA. The CDR3 spells CSVEWVEETQYF. CDR3 bases: TGCAGCGTTGAATGGGTAGAGGAGACCCAGTACTTC.

The V call is TRBV13, the J call TRBJ2-1; D gene ambiguous. V lost 4 bases and J 9 bases, leaving 10 bases between the germline ends. This CDR3 comprises 12 residues. CDR1 is PRHDT and CDR2 is FYEKMQ in the germline V gene (reference sequence). In DNA, the CDR3 is TGTGCCAGCAGCTCCTCCGTGGGTGAGCAGTTCTTC. Encoded protein: CASSSSVGEQFF. Drawing the rest from reference TRBV13 and TRBJ2-1, the complete variable domain is AAGVIQSPRHLIKEKRETATLKCYPIPRHDTVYWYQQGPGQDPQFLISFYEKMQSDKGSIPDRFSAQQFSDYHSELNMSSLELGDSALYFCASSSSVGEQFFGPGTRLTVL.

The gene calls are TRBV20-1 and TRBJ1-5, with 9 bases identical to TRBD1. Germline V lookup: CDR1 DFQATT, CDR2 SNEGSKA (reference sequence). Trimming removed 5 bases from V and 7 bases from J; junction bases left unmatched: 12. CDR3 length equals 15 residues. The CDR3 here is CSAPVGQGTEQPQHF. The CDR3 bases are TGCAGTGCTCCTGTAGGACAGGGGACTGAGCAGCCCCAGCATTTT.

V usage is TRBV4-1 and J usage is TRBJ2-5; a weak D match, TRBD2 (6 bases). From germline, CDR1 is MGHRA and CDR2 YSYEKL. V gave up 4 bases and J gave up 5 bases, with 14 bases separating them. The CDR3 spans 14 residues. The CDR3 sequence: CASSLGGSYETQYF. CDR3 coding DNA: TGCGCCAGCAGCCTCGGAGGGTCCTATGAGACCCAGTACTTC.

J is TRBJ2-3 and V is TRBV6-5; TRBD1 agrees at 7 bases. The germline CDR1 and CDR2 sequences are MNHEY and SVGAGI. J lost 4 bases, V lost 4 bases, and 5 bases had no gene match. This CDR3 has 14 residues. The CDR3 here is CASSWNRGADTQYF. CDR3 nucleotides: TGTGCCAGCAGTTGGAACAGGGGAGCAGATACGCAGTATTTT.

V and J are TRBV27 and TRBJ1-5; 10 bases match TRBD1. The V segment lost 9 bases and the J segment 6 bases; nucleotides outside the gene matches: 5. The CDR3 sequence is 13 residues long. The germline V gene encodes CDR1 MNHEY and CDR2 SMNVEV (reference sequence). Here the CDR3 DNA reads TGTGCCAGTGGGACAGGGGTAGGTCAGCCCCAGCATTTT. Translating gives CASGTGVGQPQHF.

The chain couples TRBV27 to TRBJ1-1, with D hard to call. V dropped 3 bases and J dropped 1 base, with 15 bases sitting between them. Germline V CDR1 and CDR2: MNHEY, SMNVEV (reference sequence). The CDR3 spans 16 residues. CDR3 bases: TGTGCCAGCAGTTTTGTTTTTGGACGGCCGAACACTGAAGCTTTCTTT. Translation: CASSFVFGRPNTEAFF.

The chain is built from TRBV20-1 and TRBJ2-7; no clear D. Germline lookup yields CDR1 DFQATT and CDR2 SNEGSKA (reference sequence). Trimming shortened V by 5 bases and J by 4 bases, and 12 bases separated the two germline ends. The CDR3 contains 12 residues. CDR3 DNA: TGCAGTGCTGAAGCCACGAGATACGAGCAGTACTTC. It is translated as CSAEATRYEQYF.

Only a few counts were recorded for this clonotype. This rearrangement joins TRBV6-6 to TRBJ2-7; D tentatively reads TRBD1 or TRBD2 (5 bases each). With the DNA end fitting TRBJ2-5 better, the J assignment may be wrong. Looked up from germline, CDR1 is MNHNY and CDR2 is SVGAGI (reference sequence). The CDR3 is 14 residues long. CDR3 protein: CASSAGTRQETQYF. CDR3 coding DNA: TGTGCCAGCAGTGCAGGGACGAGACAAGAGACCCAGTACTTC.

There are a few counts of this clonotype. The rearrangement joins TRBV10-3 to TRBJ2-1; 11 positions agree with TRBD2. Germline V gene data show CDR1 as ENHRY and CDR2 as SYGVKD. There are 18 residues in the CDR3. V gave up 1 base and J gave up 7 bases; unmatched junction bases: 12. The CDR3 sequence is CAISELTSGGWARNEQFF. The CDR3 DNA reads TGTGCCATCAGTGAGTTAACTAGCGGGGGCTGGGCACGGAATGAGCAGTTCTTC.

There are a few counts of this clonotype. The chain links TRBV7-2 to TRBJ1-1; the match to TRBD1 covers 7 bases. V gave up 3 bases and J gave up 4 bases; unmatched junction bases: 11. The CDR3 runs to 16 residues. CDR1 and CDR2 (germline): SGHTA, FQGNSA. In nucleotides, the CDR3 is TGTGCCAGCAGCTTGGGGACAGCAGTGATGGGCACTGAAGCTTTCTTT. Its translation: CASSLGTAVMGTEAFF.

The rearrangement links TRBV25-1 to TRBJ2-5; D unresolved. This CDR3 is built from 15 residues. Deletions cut 0 bases from V and 0 bases from J, with 8 bases between. Germline V gene sequence: CDR1 MGHDK, CDR2 SYGVNS. CDR3 nucleotide sequence: TGTGCCAGCAGTGAATACCAGGAATACCAAGAGACCCAGTACTTC. This sequence encodes CASSEYQEYQETQYF.

The V gene is TRBV27, the J gene TRBJ1-5, with D perhaps TRBD1 (5 bases). Trimming pared 6 bases from V and 3 bases from J, leaving 15 bases between. CDR1 and CDR2 (germline): MNHEY, SMNVEV (reference sequence). The CDR3 consists of 15 residues. The CDR3 sequence is CASSRGGAFNQPQHF. The CDR3 DNA reads as TGTGCCAGCAGCCGCGGTGGGGCCTTCAATCAGCCCCAGCATTTT.

This clonotype appeared a few times. This sequence joins TRBV5-1 and TRBJ2-7; D may match TRBD1 or TRBD2 (5 bases each). This CDR3 is 15 amino acids long. Trimming removed 3 bases from V and 0 bases from J, with 13 bases in between. Germline CDR1 and CDR2: SGHRS and YFSETQ. The CDR3 DNA sequence: TGCGCCAGCAGCTCCGGGACCGTTAGCTCCTACGAGCAGTACTTC. It yields the protein CASSSGTVSSYEQYF.

This rearrangement joins TRBV12-3 or TRBV12-4 to TRBJ1-2; 9 nucleotides agree with TRBD1. The V gene end was trimmed by 6 bases and the J gene end by 4 bases; junction bases not matched to a gene: 3. The CDR3 runs 13 residues. The DNA for the CDR3 is TGTGCCAGCAGGGGGGACAGGGCCTATGGCTACACCTTC. It yields the protein CASRGDRAYGYTF.